The 31 T cell receptor beta chains given below trace back to one sample, sequenced in a study of T cells in Graves' hyperthyroidism and ophthalmopathy. Amplification of TCR beta CDR3 regions used RNA as the template. Primed by the HTBI set, a first-round RT-PCR was run on the TCR CDR3. TCRdb passed the multiplex PCR reads through MiXCR, listing each CDR3 protein once. Of 500,000 to 750,000 distinct CDR3 sequences listed, 14% are singletons. Sequenced material: blood. Source of these receptors: a woman younger than 35 with Graves' ophthalmopathy.

In DNA, the CDR3 is TGCAGTGCTAGAGATCACCGAGCTAGCGGGAGGGCCGACCATGAGCAGTTCTTC. This translates into CSARDHRASGRADHEQFF. The gene calls are TRBV20-1 and TRBJ2-1, with 12 bases fitting TRBD2. The CDR3 covers 18 residues. V shed 0 bases, J shed 8 bases, and the junction held 14 bases outside the gene matches. In germline, CDR1 is DFQATT, CDR2 SNEGSKA (reference sequence).

This clonotype was seen a handful of times. The chain uses TRBV6-1 and TRBJ2-1, with a possible D match to TRBD1 (6 bases). V was cut by 3 bases and J by 15 bases, with 15 bases left in between. The CDR3 sequence is 12 residues long. Germline V lookup: CDR1 MNHNS, CDR2 SASEGT. CDR3 amino acids: CASSDRTDGPFF. The CDR3 DNA is TGTGCCAGCAGTGACAGGACAGACGGTCCGTTCTTC.

This clonotype was recorded at least ten times. The rearrangement joins TRBV7-9 to TRBJ1-1; D gene ambiguous. V dropped 4 bases and J dropped 8 bases, with 11 bases sitting between them. This CDR3 has 12 residues. Germline V CDR1 and CDR2: SEHNR, FQNEAQ (reference sequence). CDR3 region: CASSSALGEAFF. In DNA form, the CDR3 reads TGTGCCAGCAGCTCCGCGCTGGGGGAAGCTTTCTTT.

This clonotype came up many times. This chain connects TRBV6-5 to TRBJ2-7; no clear D gene. V dropped 0 bases and J dropped 2 bases, with 11 bases sitting between them. Germline-derived CDR1 and CDR2 are MNHEY and SVGAGI. This CDR3 is built from 15 residues. In DNA form, the CDR3 reads TGTGCCAGCAGTTACTCGGTGAGCTCCGCCTACGAGCAGTACTTC. It translates to CASSYSVSSAYEQYF.

Details on this clonotype: This sequence may be a read error, since a much larger clone differs from it by one base. The V and J genes are TRBV20-1 and TRBJ1-5; a weak D match, TRBD1 (6 bases). Germline V gene sequence: CDR1 DFQATT, CDR2 SNEGSKA (reference sequence). This CDR3 region has 14 residues. V was clipped by 2 bases and J by 6 bases, with 14 bases between them. The CDR3 reads CSARKEAGVQPQHF. CDR3 DNA sequence: TGCAGTGCTAGAAAGGAGGCAGGGGTTCAGCCCCAGCATTTT.

Remarks on this clonotype: A much more abundant neighbour one base away suggests this may be a read error. The J gene is TRBJ2-4, the V gene TRBV27; D is possibly TRBD2 (5 bases). In germline, CDR1 is MNHEY, CDR2 SMNVEV (reference sequence). Trimming cost V 4 bases and J 13 bases, with 29 bases left between them. The CDR3 runs 17 residues. CDR3 protein: CASSSLTRDGSYNEQYF. The CDR3 DNA sequence: TGTGCCAGCAGTTCTCTTACTCGGGATGGCTCCTACAATGAGCAGTACTTC.

Ten or more counts support this clonotype. The chain links TRBV9 to TRBJ2-1, with D hard to call. Looked up from germline, CDR1 is SGDLS and CDR2 is YYNGEE. The V end lost 0 bases, the J end lost 0 bases, and 7 bases lay between the germline ends. The CDR3 consists of 15 residues. CDR3 sequence reads: CASSVGSLSYNEQFF. The DNA of the CDR3 is TGTGCCAGCAGCGTAGGCTCCCTCTCCTACAATGAGCAGTTCTTC.

This clonotype was seen a handful of times. The V gene is TRBV6-6, the J gene TRBJ2-2, with 8 nucleotides matching TRBD2. The J segment lost 2 bases and the V segment lost 2 bases, leaving 13 bases of the junction unmatched. There are 19 residues in the CDR3. The V gene's germline CDR1 is MNHNY and CDR2 SVGAGI (reference sequence). The CDR3 here is CASSYRRAGVIPNTGELFF. DNA for the CDR3: TGTGCCAGCAGTTACAGGCGAGCGGGAGTGATTCCTAACACCGGGGAGCTGTTTTTT.

This clonotype was seen more than once but under ten times. The rearrangement joins TRBV5-4 to TRBJ2-7; 11 bases are shared with TRBD2. In germline, CDR1 is SGHNT, CDR2 YYREEE (reference sequence). CDR3 length: 15 residues. The V segment lost 5 bases and the J segment 4 bases; nucleotides outside the gene matches: 8. CDR3 DNA: TGTGCCAGCAGGTCGGGGACTAGCGGACAGTACGAGCAGTACTTC. Amino acids: CASRSGTSGQYEQYF.

This clonotype has just a few counts. The chain joins TRBV27 to TRBJ2-3, with a tentative D call TRBD1 (8 bases). V gave up 5 bases and J gave up 0 bases, with 15 bases separating them. The CDR3 is 16 residues long. Germline loops: CDR1 MNHEY, CDR2 SMNVEV (reference sequence). The CDR3 coding sequence is TGTGCCAGCAGTATCGGACAGGGACTAAGCACAGATACGCAGTATTTT. This sequence encodes CASSIGQGLSTDTQYF.

This clonotype was found many times. This sequence joins TRBV6-1 and TRBJ1-1; 7 bases agree with TRBD1. Germline CDR1 MNHNS, CDR2 SASEGT. This CDR3 is 14 amino acids long. Trimming took 5 bases from V and 7 from J; bases not matched to a gene: 10. The chain's CDR3 is CASSSRTGDNEAFF. The CDR3 coding sequence is TGTGCCAGCAGTTCTCGGACAGGTGATAATGAAGCTTTCTTT.

This clonotype was seen many times. The chain has TRBV3-1 and TRBJ2-7; 11 bases match TRBD2. The CDR3 has 15 residues. V lost 1 base to trimming and J lost 3 bases; unmatched junction nucleotides: 2. Germline CDR1 reads LGHDT; CDR2 reads YNNKEL (reference sequence). The CDR3 DNA reads TGTGCCAGCAGCCAAGGACTAGCGGGATTCTACGAGCAGTACTTC. Translated: CASSQGLAGFYEQYF.

The chain is built from TRBV9 and TRBJ1-2; D gene uncertain. V lost 7 bases and J 4 bases, leaving 14 bases between the germline ends. In germline, CDR1 is SGDLS, CDR2 YYNGEE. The CDR3 is 13 amino acids. This CDR3 is CASLKSGSYGYTF. The CDR3 region has the DNA TGTGCCAGCCTAAAATCGGGGAGCTATGGCTACACCTTC.

The chain joins TRBV9 to TRBJ2-3; 7 bases line up with TRBD1. Germline assignment: CDR1 SGDLS and CDR2 YYNGEE. V trimming: 3 bases; J trimming: 0 bases; junction bases outside the gene matches: 10. This CDR3 region has 17 residues. Written as DNA, the CDR3 is TGTGCCAGCAGCGCGCCTGACAGGGTTGCTAGCACAGATACGCAGTATTTT. Amino acid sequence: CASSAPDRVASTDTQYF.

The sample holds many counts of this clonotype. The chain employs TRBV24-1 and TRBJ2-1; 9 bases are a match to TRBD2. The ends lost 4 bases at V and 7 bases at J; junction bases unmatched: 13. CDR1 is KGHDR, CDR2 SFDVKD, per germline. CDR3 size: 17 residues. The CDR3 region is CATSEWSTAGGGNEQFF. For the CDR3, the DNA is TGTGCCACCAGTGAATGGTCCACAGCGGGAGGAGGGAATGAGCAGTTCTTC.

This clonotype was observed at least ten times. CDR3 DNA: TGTGCCAGTACCGAAGGGCAGAATAATCAGCCCCAGCATTTT. Its translation is CASTEGQNNQPQHF. The gene calls are TRBV19 and TRBJ1-5; D is unresolved. The V gene lost 7 bases and the J gene lost 4 bases, with 14 bases spanning the gap. This CDR3 is 14 amino acids long. Per the germline V gene, CDR1 is LNHDA and CDR2 is SQIVND (reference sequence). The variable domain in full, with the rest retrieved from reference TRBV19 and TRBJ1-5, is DGGITQSPKYLFRKEGQNVTLSCEQNLNHDAMYWYRQDPGQGLRLIYYSQIVNDFQKGDIAEGYSVSREKKESFPLTVTSAQKNPTAFYLCASTEGQNNQPQHFGDGTRLSIL.

Worth noting for this clonotype: This may come from a read error, since a much larger clone is one base off. V and J are TRBV20-1 and TRBJ2-5; 16 bases are a match to TRBD2. The closer fit of TRBJ2-1 to the DNA end suggests the J call may be wrong. CDR3 length: 18 amino acids. CDR1 DFQATT and CDR2 SNEGSKA come from the germline V gene (reference sequence). Written as DNA, the CDR3 is TGCAGTGCTCGCTACCTGGGACTAGCGGGAGGGGGGGCAGAGACCCAGTTCTTC. Residues: CSARYLGLAGGGAETQFF.

This clonotype came up many times. The chain carries TRBV28 and TRBJ2-7; D is uncertain. The germline gives CDR1 MDHEN, CDR2 SYDVKM. The CDR3 runs 13 residues. V lost 6 bases and J 3 bases, leaving 12 bases between the germline ends. CDR3 nucleotide sequence: TGTGCCAGCAGCGCGGACCCCGGCTACGAGCAGTACTTC. This codes for CASSADPGYEQYF.

This clonotype was found many times. The chain combines TRBV9 with TRBJ2-1; 12 nucleotides line up with TRBD2. This CDR3 region has 14 residues. Germline CDR1 is SGDLS and CDR2 is YYNGEE. The J segment lost 9 bases and the V segment lost 3 bases, leaving 4 bases of the junction unmatched. The CDR3 loop is CASSGLAGEGEQFF. In DNA form, the CDR3 reads TGTGCCAGCAGCGGACTAGCGGGAGAGGGTGAGCAGTTCTTC. Supplemented by reference TRBV9 and TRBJ2-1, the full variable domain reads DSGVTQTPKHLITATGQRVTLRCSPRSGDLSVYWYQQSLDQGLQFLIQYYNGEERAKGNILERFSAQQFPDLHSELNLSSLELGDSALYFCASSGLAGEGEQFFGPGTRLTVL.

This clonotype turned up a few times. The chain combines TRBV7-3 with TRBJ1-2; 8 positions agree with TRBD1. The V gene end was trimmed by 2 bases and the J gene end by 0 bases; junction bases not matched to a gene: 5. The length of the CDR3 is 16 residues. Germline V gene sequence: CDR1 SGHTA, CDR2 FQGTGA. CDR3 sequence reads: CASSLGGTGSNYGYTF. CDR3 coding DNA: TGTGCCAGCAGCTTAGGCGGGACAGGTTCTAACTATGGCTACACCTTC.

This clonotype was seen repeatedly, ten times or more. The chain couples TRBV20-1 to TRBJ2-1; D not certain. This CDR3 comprises 11 residues. Trimming took off 2 bases at V and 4 bases at J, with 3 bases between the two ends. In germline, CDR1 is DFQATT, CDR2 SNEGSKA (reference sequence). In DNA, the CDR3 is TGCAGTGCTAGAAGGTACAATGAGCAGTTCTTC. The encoded protein is CSARRYNEQFF.

The chain uses TRBV30 and TRBJ2-6; no reliable D call. Germline V CDR1 and CDR2: GTSNPN, SVGIG (reference sequence). The CDR3 sequence is 16 residues long. V lost 0 bases, J lost 2 bases, and 11 bases lay in between. CDR3 sequence reads: CAWSVTKETGANVLTF. Here the CDR3 DNA reads TGTGCCTGGAGTGTAACGAAGGAAACTGGGGCCAACGTCCTGACTTTC.

This clonotype has ten or more counts. The rearrangement links TRBV2 to TRBJ1-2; D perhaps matches TRBD1 (6 bases). Germline V lookup: CDR1 SNHLY, CDR2 FYNNEI. V shed 7 bases and J shed 2 bases, with 23 bases lying between them. This CDR3 has 17 amino acids. CDR3 nucleotides: TGTGCCAGCACCCGGCAGGGGCAGCTGGGGCTCAACTATGGCTACACCTTC. Protein sequence: CASTRQGQLGLNYGYTF.

This clonotype was seen many times. This chain links TRBV30 with TRBJ2-7; 10 bases line up with TRBD2. The trim removed 4 bases at V and 6 bases at J, leaving 6 bases unmatched. The CDR3 length is 13 residues. CDR1 is GTSNPN and CDR2 is SVGIG in the germline V gene (reference sequence). The CDR3 reads CAWTSGRASEQYF. DNA for the CDR3: TGTGCCTGGACCAGCGGGAGGGCTAGCGAGCAGTACTTC. Combining the CDR3 with reference TRBV30 and TRBJ2-7 gives the whole variable domain SQTIHQWPATLVQPVGSPLSLECTVEGTSNPNLYWYRQAAGRGLQLLFYSVGIGQISSEVPQNLSASRPQDRQFILSSKKLLLSDSGFYLCAWTSGRASEQYFGPGTRLTVT.

In this sample, this clonotype turned up a few times. This may stem from a read error, because a much larger clone lies one nucleotide away. The V call is TRBV27, the J call TRBJ2-1, with 11 bases lining up with TRBD2. The V segment lost 3 bases and the J segment 4 bases; nucleotides outside the gene matches: 2. Germline V gene data show CDR1 as MNHEY and CDR2 as SMNVEV (reference sequence). The CDR3 is made up of 15 amino acids. The CDR3 sequence is CASSFVAGGYNEQFF. CDR3 DNA sequence: TGTGCCAGCAGTTTTGTAGCGGGAGGGTACAATGAGCAGTTCTTC.

This chain connects TRBV20-1 to TRBJ1-5; 7 nucleotides line up with TRBD1. CDR3 length: 19 amino acids. V lost 0 bases, J lost 6 bases, and 20 bases stayed unmatched. The germline gives CDR1 DFQATT, CDR2 SNEGSKA (reference sequence). The CDR3 sequence: CSARDLGRQGWPWGQPQHF. DNA for the CDR3: TGCAGTGCTAGAGATCTAGGGAGACAGGGATGGCCATGGGGTCAGCCCCAGCATTTT.

At least ten counts were recorded for this clonotype. The chain carries TRBV28 and TRBJ1-4; 8 nucleotides line up with TRBD1. The CDR3 totals 16 residues. The J segment lost 4 bases and the V segment lost 5 bases, leaving 9 bases of the junction unmatched. The V gene's germline CDR1 is MDHEN and CDR2 SYDVKM. The CDR3 DNA is TGTGCCAGCAGTACCACGACAGGGGAGAGTAATGAAAAACTGTTTTTT. Translated, it gives CASSTTTGESNEKLFF.

This clonotype came up a few times. The chain recombines TRBV20-1 with TRBJ2-7, with D possibly being TRBD1 (6 bases). The V and J ends lost 3 bases and 1 base respectively, with 10 bases between them. Germline CDR1 is DFQATT and CDR2 is SNEGSKA (reference sequence). This CDR3 spans 13 amino acids. CDR3 amino acids: CSASRTDSYEQYF. The CDR3 DNA is TGCAGTGCTAGTCGGACAGATTCCTACGAGCAGTACTTC.

CDR3 residues: CATSDRARGRTEAFF. CDR3 DNA: TGCGCCACCTCTGACCGGGCTCGGGGTAGAACTGAAGCTTTCTTT. This rearrangement joins TRBV4-1 to TRBJ1-1; no reliable D call. The ends were cut back, 10 bases at V and 5 bases at J, with 23 bases in the middle. CDR1 and CDR2 from the germline V gene are MGHRA and YSYEKL. The CDR3 loop spans 15 amino acids.

The genes are TRBV24-1 and TRBJ2-7, with 7 bases lining up with TRBD1. Germline V gene lookup returns CDR1 KGHDR and CDR2 SFDVKD. This CDR3 spans 14 amino acids. V shed 2 bases and J 5 bases; nucleotides not matched to a gene: 5. DNA for the CDR3: TGTGCCACCAGTGATTCGGGACAGAACCACGAGCAGTACTTC. Protein: CATSDSGQNHEQYF.

This clonotype occurred many times. The genes are TRBV13 and TRBJ2-1; 7 bases agree with TRBD2. Germline CDR1 PRHDT, CDR2 FYEKMQ (reference sequence). V lost 5 bases and J lost 10; bases outside the gene matches: 14. The CDR3 is made up of 15 amino acids. The chain's CDR3 is CASSNKGLPSEEQFF. The CDR3 region has the DNA TGTGCCAGCAGCAATAAGGGACTACCTTCTGAGGAGCAGTTCTTC.